The 24 T cell receptor beta chains presented below share a single source sample, sequenced in a study of cytomegalovirus exposure and HLA in healthy donors. PCR used 60 Vbeta primers and 13 Jbeta primers. Sequencing was performed with immunoSEQ multiplex PCR; in TCRdb, only in-frame clones are kept and a portion is missing. This sample has approximately 61,000 clones, with roughly 74% found just once. The sample was PBMCs. Receptor source: a young man in good health and CMV-seropositive.

CDR3 DNA: TGTGCCAGCAGCATGGACAGGGTTTGGGATCAGCCCCAGCATTTT. The encoded protein is CASSMDRVWDQPQHF. The V gene is TRBV5-8, the J gene TRBJ1-5; TRBD1 matches 8 bases. J lost 5 bases, V lost 4 bases, and 8 bases had no gene match. Germline-derived CDR1 and CDR2 are SGHTS and YDEGEE. The CDR3 contains 15 residues.

The chain combines TRBV6-5 with TRBJ2-5, with TRBD2 matching 8 bases. The CDR3 totals 15 residues. The V gene end was trimmed by 6 bases and the J gene end by 1 base; junction bases not matched to a gene: 7. Germline lookup yields CDR1 MNHEY and CDR2 SVGAGI. The CDR3 DNA reads TGTGCCAGCAGCCCGGGCGGGGGGTTCCAAGAGACCCAGTACTTC. The encoded protein is CASSPGGGFQETQYF.

The rearrangement links TRBV30 to TRBJ2-7; 7 bases are a match to TRBD1. The V segment lost 0 bases and the J segment 7 bases; nucleotides outside the gene matches: 0. Looked up from germline, CDR1 is GTSNPN and CDR2 is SVGIG (reference sequence). The CDR3 runs 11 residues. The CDR3 nucleotides read TGTGCCTGGAGTGTACAGGGGGAGCAGTACTTC. It is translated as CAWSVQGEQYF.

The genes are TRBV30 and TRBJ2-1, with 8 bases fitting TRBD2. The CDR3 loop spans 15 amino acids. Germline values: CDR1 GTSNPN, CDR2 SVGIG (reference sequence). V dropped 4 bases and J dropped 3; count of bases not matched to a gene: 8. CDR3 DNA: TGTGCCTGGATCTTCCCACGGGGGGGCTACAATGAGCAGTTCTTC. Its protein is CAWIFPRGGYNEQFF.

The J gene is TRBJ1-5, the V gene TRBV7-2; D might be TRBD1 (6 bases). The CDR3 totals 15 residues. Germline V lookup: CDR1 SGHTA, CDR2 FQGNSA. The V end lost 0 bases, the J end lost 1 base, and 7 bases lay between the germline ends. The CDR3 bases are TGTGCCAGCAGCTTAGCGCAGGGGAGCAATCAGCCCCAGCATTTT. The encoded protein is CASSLAQGSNQPQHF.

The J gene is TRBJ2-1, the V gene TRBV4-1, with D perhaps TRBD1 (6 bases). Trimming removed 0 bases from V and 5 bases from J, with 14 bases in between. CDR1 is MGHRA and CDR2 is YSYEKL in the germline V gene. The length of the CDR3 is 16 residues. The chain's CDR3 is CASSQDRGRGDNEQFF. CDR3 coding DNA: TGCGCCAGCAGCCAAGATCGGGGCAGGGGAGACAATGAGCAGTTCTTC.

The chain carries TRBV29-1 and TRBJ2-7; tentatively, D is TRBD2 (7 bases). The CDR3 totals 13 residues. Trimming shortened V by 7 bases and J by 4 bases, and 17 bases separated the two germline ends. Germline V gene lookup returns CDR1 SQVTM and CDR2 ANQGSEA. The CDR3 reads CSGSWGGRYEQYF. CDR3 DNA sequence: TGCAGCGGTTCATGGGGGGGGCGGTACGAGCAGTACTTC.

The chain carries TRBV5-1 and TRBJ1-1; D is possibly TRBD1 (6 bases). CDR1 and CDR2 (germline): SGHRS, YFSETQ. This CDR3 is 12 amino acids long. V shed 2 bases and J shed 5 bases, with 7 bases lying between them. The CDR3 sequence is CASSLTGTEAFF. CDR3 coding DNA: TGCGCCAGCAGCTTAACAGGGACTGAAGCTTTCTTT.

This clone was observed a handful of times. The rearrangement links TRBV30 to TRBJ2-7; D remains unclear. Germline V gene lookup returns CDR1 GTSNPN and CDR2 SVGIG (reference sequence). The CDR3 has 12 residues. The V and J ends lost 0 bases and 5 bases respectively, with 8 bases between them. Here the CDR3 DNA reads TGTGCCTGGAGTGTAACAGCCCACGAGCAGTACTTC. As protein: CAWSVTAHEQYF.

Ten or more counts support this clone. The chain uses TRBV7-6 and TRBJ1-3; weak D call: TRBD1 (5 bases). In germline, CDR1 is SGHVS, CDR2 FNYEAQ. CDR3 length: 12 amino acids. V was pared by 1 base and J by 7 bases, with 5 bases between. DNA of the CDR3: TGTGCCAGCAGCTTAGAGGGGAACACCATATATTTT. This sequence encodes CASSLEGNTIYF.

The gene calls are TRBV20-1 and TRBJ2-7; D remains ambiguous. Germline V lookup: CDR1 DFQATT, CDR2 SNEGSKA (reference sequence). The germline V and J ends were trimmed by 3 bases and 5 bases, with 8 bases remaining between them. This CDR3 region has 11 residues. The DNA for the CDR3 is TGCAGTGCTAGCCTTTTCGACGAGCAGTACTTC. This translates into CSASLFDEQYF.

The chain combines TRBV30 with TRBJ1-1; D call uncertain. The V end was cut by 4 bases, the J end by 6 bases, with 12 bases between. Germline CDR1 and CDR2: GTSNPN and SVGIG (reference sequence). The CDR3 is 12 residues long. For the CDR3, the DNA is TGTGCCTGGACCTCAGTTTTGGCTGAAGCTTTCTTT. Protein product: CAWTSVLAEAFF.

V gene TRBV4-1 combines with J gene TRBJ2-1; D ambiguous. The CDR3 totals 16 residues. CDR1 is MGHRA, CDR2 YSYEKL, per germline. V dropped 4 bases and J dropped 1 base, with 14 bases sitting between them. CDR3 nucleotide sequence: TGCGCCAGCAGCCCTCAAAGCGTATTTTCCTACAATGAGCAGTTCTTC. It specifies CASSPQSVFSYNEQFF.

V is TRBV2 and J is TRBJ2-3; TRBD2 agrees at 13 bases. This CDR3 has 16 residues. V gave up 5 bases and J gave up 1 base; unmatched junction bases: 3. Germline loops: CDR1 SNHLY, CDR2 FYNNEI. The CDR3 DNA follows: TGTGCCAGCAGTCGACTAGCGGGGGGTGGCACAGATACGCAGTATTTT. Protein product: CASSRLAGGGTDTQYF.

The chain carries TRBV7-8 and TRBJ1-5, with 9 bases lining up with TRBD1. Germline V gene data show CDR1 as SGHVS and CDR2 as FQNEAQ. V lost 3 bases, J lost 7 bases, and 7 bases stayed unmatched. The CDR3 covers 15 residues. The CDR3 loop is CASSLAGQGSQPQHF. The CDR3 DNA is TGTGCCAGCAGCTTGGCTGGACAGGGGTCCCAGCCCCAGCATTTT.

This clone was counted a few times. The V gene is TRBV2, the J gene TRBJ2-1; D perhaps matches TRBD2 (6 bases). Between the trimmed V and J ends, which lost 5 bases and 2 bases, there was a span of 16 bases. Looked up from germline, CDR1 is SNHLY and CDR2 is FYNNEI. The CDR3 is made up of 16 amino acids. In DNA, the CDR3 is TGTGCCAGCAGTTCCGGGACTCTCCAGACCTACAATGAGCAGTTCTTC. This encodes CASSSGTLQTYNEQFF.

Regarding this clone: The sample carries other DNA sequences with the same CDR3. V usage is TRBV29-1 and J usage is TRBJ1-5; TRBD1 is a possible D gene (5 bases). V shed 6 bases and J shed 5 bases, with 11 bases lying between them. Germline-derived CDR1 and CDR2 are SQVTM and ANQGSEA. The CDR3 has 12 amino acids. The CDR3 region is CSVGEGDQPQHF. DNA of the CDR3: TGCAGCGTGGGGGAGGGCGATCAGCCCCAGCATTTT. Based on the CDR3 plus reference TRBV29-1 and TRBJ1-5, the full variable domain is SAVISQKPSRDICQRGTSLTIQCQVDSQVTMMFWYRQQPGQSLTLIATANQGSEATYESGFVIDKFPISRPNLTFSTLTVSNMSPEDSSIYLCSVGEGDQPQHFGDGTRLSIL.

J is TRBJ2-2 and V is TRBV25-1; tentatively, D is TRBD2 (6 bases). CDR3 length: 13 residues. Germline V gene lookup returns CDR1 MGHDK and CDR2 SYGVNS. Trimming cost V 8 bases and J 5 bases, with 12 bases left between them. The CDR3 DNA sequence: TGTGCCAGCCATGGGGGGAGTACCGGGGAGCTGTTTTTT. Translation gives CASHGGSTGELFF. The full variable domain, completed using reference TRBV25-1 and TRBJ2-2, is EADIYQTPRYLVIGTGKKITLECSQTMGHDKMYWYQQDPGMELHLIHYSYGVNSTEKGDLSSESTVSRIRTEHFPLTLESARPSHTSQYLCASHGGSTGELFFGEGSRLTVL.

This chain uses TRBV7-6 with TRBJ2-1; weak D call: TRBD2 (6 bases). The CDR3 has 14 residues. CDR1 SGHVS and CDR2 FNYEAQ come from the germline V gene. V was pared by 5 bases and J by 6 bases, with 14 bases between. This CDR3 is CASSPPGTLNEQFF. CDR3 coding DNA: TGTGCCAGCAGCCCCCCCGGGACTCTCAATGAGCAGTTCTTC.

This chain joins TRBV30 and TRBJ2-1, with 9 bases identical to TRBD2. J lost 4 bases, V lost 0 bases, and 1 base had no gene match. This CDR3 is built from 14 residues. Germline V gene lookup returns CDR1 GTSNPN and CDR2 SVGIG (reference sequence). The CDR3 reads CAWSVSGSYNEQFF. The CDR3 DNA sequence: TGTGCCTGGAGTGTTAGCGGGAGTTACAATGAGCAGTTCTTC.

V gene TRBV7-2 combines with J gene TRBJ2-5; perhaps TRBD2 as D (6 bases). Germline V lookup: CDR1 SGHTA, CDR2 FQGNSA. Trimming pared 4 bases from V and 7 bases from J, leaving 16 bases between. The CDR3 is made up of 14 amino acids. The CDR3 DNA sequence: TGTGCCAGCAGCTGGGGAGGTCCGGAGGGGACCCAGTACTTC. It specifies CASSWGGPEGTQYF.

There are a few counts of this clone. This chain uses TRBV29-1 with TRBJ1-1; D remains ambiguous. The CDR3 contains 12 residues. Germline lookup yields CDR1 SQVTM and CDR2 ANQGSEA. Trimming stripped 1 base from V and 0 bases from J, with 3 bases between. The CDR3 DNA sequence: TGCAGCGTTGAAGTCATGAACACTGAAGCTTTCTTT. It is translated as CSVEVMNTEAFF.

This chain connects TRBV5-6 to TRBJ1-6; perhaps TRBD1 as D (6 bases). The CDR3 length is 14 residues. Germline CDR1 reads SGHDT; CDR2 reads YYEEEE. V was trimmed by 0 bases and J by 10 bases, leaving 11 bases between them. The CDR3 sequence is CASSLEQGSSPLHF. CDR3 DNA: TGTGCCAGCAGCTTGGAACAGGGCAGCTCACCCCTCCACTTT.

The J gene is TRBJ2-5, the V gene TRBV5-1; D is perhaps TRBD2 (5 bases). Germline V gene sequence: CDR1 SGHRS, CDR2 YFSETQ. CDR3 length: 13 amino acids. Deletions cut 2 bases from V and 3 bases from J, with 8 bases between. CDR3 amino acids: CASSFPGEETQYF. CDR3 nucleotides: TGCGCCAGCAGCTTCCCCGGGGAAGAGACCCAGTACTTC.